Following are 26 T cell receptor beta chains from one sample sequenced in a study of T-cell reconstitution after alpha-beta-depleted transplantation in children. The TCRbeta library incorporated unique molecular identifiers. TCRdb ran MiXCR on the PCR reads and lists one entry per CDR3 protein. Of around 450,000 distinct CDR3 sequences listed, over 9.5% are singletons. Sequenced here: PBMCs, sampled before TCRalphabeta/CD19-depleted stem cell transplant. The receptor set was obtained from a child younger than 10 with inherited bone marrow failure, due to receive a stem cell transplant.

At least ten counts were recorded for this clonotype. V usage is TRBV6-6 and J usage is TRBJ2-3, with a weak D call TRBD2 (6 bases). The germline V and J ends were trimmed by 11 bases and 0 bases, with 9 bases remaining between them. Germline-derived CDR1 and CDR2 are MNHNY and SVGAGI (reference sequence). CDR3 length: 12 residues. CDR3 in amino acids: CAGRGSTDTQYF. CDR3 sequence (DNA): TGTGCCGGTCGGGGGAGCACAGATACGCAGTATTTT.

Ten or more counts support this clonotype. The chain is built from TRBV27 and TRBJ2-1; no reliable D call. V was pared by 3 bases and J by 5 bases, with 5 bases between. This CDR3 comprises 12 residues. From germline, CDR1 is MNHEY and CDR2 SMNVEV (reference sequence). The CDR3 sequence: CASSFGDNEQFF. The CDR3 DNA reads as TGTGCCAGCAGTTTTGGAGACAATGAGCAGTTCTTC.

This clonotype was counted between two and nine times. The CDR3 DNA reads TGTGCCAGCAGCCAAGGTAGCGGGAGAGAATACAATGAGCAGTTCTTC. Encoded protein: CASSQGSGREYNEQFF. The V and J genes are TRBV9 and TRBJ2-1; 9 bases fit TRBD2. This CDR3 spans 16 amino acids. V lost 4 bases, J lost 4 bases, and 9 bases stayed unmatched. Germline-derived CDR1 and CDR2 are SGDLS and YYNGEE.

Only a few counts were recorded for this clonotype. The V and J genes are TRBV10-3 and TRBJ2-1; 10 nucleotides agree with TRBD1. Trimming removed 2 bases from V and 5 bases from J; junction bases left unmatched: 3. Germline assignment: CDR1 ENHRY and CDR2 SYGVKD. This CDR3 has 15 amino acids. CDR3 coding DNA: TGTGCCATCAGTGAGCCGGGACAGGGGAACAATGAGCAGTTCTTC. It encodes CAISEPGQGNNEQFF.

V gene TRBV13 combines with J gene TRBJ1-1; possible D gene TRBD1, 6 bases. CDR3 length: 14 amino acids. Deletions cut 6 bases from V and 0 bases from J, with 11 bases between. CDR1 PRHDT and CDR2 FYEKMQ come from the germline V gene (reference sequence). CDR3 sequence: CASSRGPVNTEAFF. The CDR3, as DNA: TGTGCCAGCAGTCGGGGGCCCGTGAACACTGAAGCTTTCTTT.

The V gene is TRBV28, the J gene TRBJ2-7, with no clear D. V was clipped by 5 bases and J by 3 bases, with 17 bases between them. The CDR3 spans 15 residues. Germline V gives CDR1 MDHEN, CDR2 SYDVKM. CDR3 sequence reads: CASSPPAVVDYEQYF. CDR3 in DNA: TGTGCCAGCAGTCCCCCCGCGGTAGTTGACTACGAGCAGTACTTC.

The J gene is TRBJ2-1, the V gene TRBV24-1; 8 bases align to TRBD1. Germline-derived CDR1 and CDR2 are KGHDR and SFDVKD. V lost 4 bases, J lost 7 bases, and 11 bases stayed unmatched. This CDR3 region has 16 residues. The chain's CDR3 is CATSDPGQGAENEQFF. The CDR3 DNA reads TGTGCCACCAGTGACCCGGGTCAGGGGGCGGAGAATGAGCAGTTCTTC.

At least ten counts were recorded for this clonotype. V and J are TRBV6-1 and TRBJ2-3; tentatively, D is TRBD2 (5 bases). The V and J ends lost 8 bases and 4 bases respectively, with 19 bases between them. This CDR3 is built from 15 residues. CDR1 is MNHNS and CDR2 is SASEGT in the germline V gene. Written as DNA, the CDR3 is TGTGCCAGCTGCGAAAGCGGCCTTTGGGCAGATACGCAGTATTTT. Protein: CASCESGLWADTQYF.

The sample holds many counts of this clonotype. The chain links TRBV6-2 or TRBV6-3 to TRBJ1-5, with 9 bases lining up with TRBD1. The CDR3 is 15 residues long. V trimming: 6 bases; J trimming: 2 bases; junction bases outside the gene matches: 5. From germline, CDR1 is MNHEY and CDR2 SVGEGT. CDR3: CASRQGAGGNQPQHF. In DNA, the CDR3 is TGTGCCAGCAGACAGGGGGCTGGGGGCAATCAGCCCCAGCATTTT.

This clonotype was recorded many times. The chain recombines TRBV24-1 with TRBJ2-7, with D possibly matching TRBD1 (6 bases). The CDR3 totals 13 residues. Germline CDR1 is KGHDR and CDR2 is SFDVKD. V lost 4 bases, J lost 5 bases, and 11 bases lay in between. This CDR3 is CATSDQGTHEQYF. The DNA for the CDR3 is TGTGCCACCAGTGACCAAGGGACACACGAGCAGTACTTC.

The chain links TRBV12-3 or TRBV12-4 to TRBJ1-5; TRBD1 might be the D (6 bases). The V end was cut by 4 bases, the J end by 4 bases, with 11 bases between. This CDR3 spans 14 amino acids. The CDR3 DNA reads as TGTGCCAGCAGTTATCAGGGGTGGAATCAGCCCCAGCATTTT. This translates into CASSYQGWNQPQHF.

This clonotype has just one count. V gene TRBV5-4 combines with J gene TRBJ2-1; no firm D call. The CDR3 runs 13 residues. Germline V lookup: CDR1 SGHNT, CDR2 YYREEE (reference sequence). V lost 1 base and J lost 10, with 12 bases in between. The CDR3 DNA sequence: TGTGCCAGCAGCTTGTTTGGCCCTGGGGAGCAGTTCTTC. This sequence encodes CASSLFGPGEQFF.

This clonotype was counted ten times or more. The V gene is TRBV29-1, the J gene TRBJ2-7; D is unclear. The CDR3 is made up of 12 amino acids. V lost 0 bases, J lost 2 bases, and 5 bases lay in between. Germline CDR1 SQVTM, CDR2 ANQGSEA. CDR3: CSVEEPTYEQYF. The CDR3 bases are TGCAGCGTTGAAGAGCCAACCTACGAGCAGTACTTC.

CDR3 nucleotide sequence: TGCGCCAGCAGCCAAGATCGGAGACACACAGATACGCAGTATTTT. It is translated as CASSQDRRHTDTQYF. The chain is built from TRBV4-3 and TRBJ2-3, with D unresolved. Germline V gives CDR1 LGHNA, CDR2 YSLEER. This CDR3 is 15 amino acids long. V was clipped by 0 bases and J by 2 bases, with 9 bases between them.

This clonotype appeared many times. The rearrangement joins TRBV7-8 to TRBJ2-1; unclear D gene. Germline loops: CDR1 SGHVS, CDR2 FQNEAQ. There are 11 residues in the CDR3. V dropped 6 bases and J dropped 9 bases, with 9 bases sitting between them. The CDR3 reads CASSHWGEQFF. The CDR3 DNA sequence: TGTGCCAGCAGTCATTGGGGTGAGCAGTTCTTC. The full variable domain, its missing parts supplied by reference TRBV7-8 and TRBJ2-1, is GAGVSQSPRYKVAKRGQDVALRCDPISGHVSLFWYQQALGQGPEFLTYFQNEAQLDKSGLPSDRFFAERPEGSVSTLKIQRTQQEDSAVYLCASSHWGEQFFGPGTRLTVL.

This clonotype was seen repeatedly, ten times or more. This sequence joins TRBV29-1 and TRBJ2-1; 11 bases agree with TRBD2. There are 16 residues in the CDR3. With 4 bases clipped from V and 5 bases from J, the junction kept 10 bases outside the gene matches. Per the germline V gene, CDR1 is SQVTM and CDR2 is ANQGSEA. This CDR3 is CSVVDLAGGPNNEQFF. CDR3 sequence (DNA): TGCAGCGTTGTTGACCTAGCGGGAGGACCTAACAATGAGCAGTTCTTC.

This clonotype was observed many times. The V gene is TRBV27, the J gene TRBJ1-2; no definite D call. Germline loops: CDR1 MNHEY, CDR2 SMNVEV (reference sequence). The CDR3 contains 12 residues. V lost 6 bases and J lost 4, with 9 bases in between. CDR3 protein: CASRAFGYGYTF. The CDR3 bases are TGTGCCAGCAGGGCTTTCGGCTATGGCTACACCTTC.

At least ten counts were recorded for this clonotype. The V and J genes are TRBV5-1 and TRBJ2-5, with TRBD2 identical over 11 bases. The germline gives CDR1 SGHRS, CDR2 YFSETQ. The CDR3 sequence is 13 residues long. V lost 6 bases to trimming and J lost 4 bases; unmatched junction nucleotides: 2. This chain's CDR3 is CASTLAGGETQYF. The CDR3 DNA sequence: TGCGCCAGCACCCTAGCGGGAGGAGAGACCCAGTACTTC.

This clonotype was observed a few times. This rearrangement joins TRBV7-9 to TRBJ1-1; TRBD1 is a possible D gene (5 bases). Germline CDR1 is SEHNR and CDR2 is FQNEAQ (reference sequence). V lost 5 bases to trimming and J lost 5 bases, with 15 bases between them. The CDR3 covers 14 residues. CDR3 sequence reads: CASSKQVGGTEAFF. In DNA, the CDR3 is TGTGCCAGCAGCAAACAAGTGGGGGGGACTGAAGCTTTCTTT.

This clonotype was seen repeatedly, ten times or more. V gene TRBV7-2 combines with J gene TRBJ1-3; no firm D call. CDR1 is SGHTA and CDR2 is FQGNSA in the germline V gene. The CDR3 consists of 16 residues. Trimming removed 3 bases from V and 2 bases from J, with 14 bases in between. The CDR3 reads CASSFFSGGAGNTIYF. DNA of the CDR3: TGTGCCAGCAGCTTCTTTTCTGGTGGGGCTGGAAACACCATATATTTT.

This clonotype was counted a few times. V gene TRBV18 combines with J gene TRBJ2-3, with 7 nucleotides matching TRBD1. The germline V gene has CDR1 KGHSH and CDR2 LQKENI. The V gene end was trimmed by 3 bases and the J gene end by 1 base; junction bases not matched to a gene: 7. CDR3 length: 16 amino acids. CDR3 amino acids: CASSPVPGQGTDTQYF. In DNA form, the CDR3 reads TGTGCCAGCTCACCGGTTCCCGGACAGGGCACAGATACGCAGTATTTT.

This clonotype was seen at least ten times. The chain employs TRBV29-1 and TRBJ2-5, with 8 bases aligning to TRBD1. This CDR3 contains 14 residues. Germline V gene data show CDR1 as SQVTM and CDR2 as ANQGSEA. With 0 bases clipped from V and 5 bases from J, the junction kept 5 bases outside the gene matches. Here the CDR3 reads CSVEDPRTGETQYF. The DNA for the CDR3 is TGCAGCGTTGAAGATCCCAGGACAGGGGAGACCCAGTACTTC. The variable domain in full, with the rest retrieved from reference TRBV29-1 and TRBJ2-5, is SAVISQKPSRDICQRGTSLTIQCQVDSQVTMMFWYRQQPGQSLTLIATANQGSEATYESGFVIDKFPISRPNLTFSTLTVSNMSPEDSSIYLCSVEDPRTGETQYFGPGTRLLVL.

This chain connects TRBV19 to TRBJ1-1, with TRBD1 matching over 7 bases. Germline trimming cut 3 bases from V and 5 bases from J; bases unmatched to any gene: 3. Germline CDR1 is LNHDA and CDR2 is SQIVND (reference sequence). The CDR3 runs to 13 residues. In DNA, the CDR3 is TGTGCCAGTAGTATGAGGGGGCGAACTGAAGCTTTCTTT. This sequence encodes CASSMRGRTEAFF.

The V and J genes are TRBV3-1 and TRBJ2-7, with 8 nucleotides matching TRBD1. The CDR3 is made up of 14 amino acids. CDR1 LGHDT and CDR2 YNNKEL come from the germline V gene (reference sequence). The junction had 8 bases not matched to a gene; V was cut back by 4 bases and J by 6 bases. The CDR3 here is CASSPAHRGTEQYF. The CDR3 nucleotides are TGTGCCAGCAGCCCCGCTCACAGGGGGACCGAGCAGTACTTC.

In its sample, this clonotype was seen many times. This chain connects TRBV10-3 to TRBJ2-1; tentatively, D is TRBD1 or TRBD2 (5 bases each). There are 15 residues in the CDR3. The germline V and J ends were trimmed by 3 bases and 0 bases, with 9 bases remaining between them. CDR1 and CDR2 (germline): ENHRY, SYGVKD. CDR3 amino acids: CAISDPGPSYNEQFF. The CDR3, as DNA: TGTGCCATCAGTGATCCGGGACCCTCCTACAATGAGCAGTTCTTC.

This chain joins TRBV18 and TRBJ2-7; D unclear. Germline V CDR1 and CDR2: KGHSH, LQKENI. Deletions cut 0 bases from V and 0 bases from J, with 12 bases between. CDR3 length: 16 amino acids. The CDR3 sequence is CASSPPKGLNSYEQYF. CDR3 nucleotide sequence: TGTGCCAGCTCACCACCAAAGGGCCTTAACTCCTACGAGCAGTACTTC.